One sample yielded the 27 T cell receptor beta chains listed below, sequenced in a study of cytomegalovirus exposure and HLA in healthy donors. Use of 60 Vbeta and 13 Jbeta primers characterized the PCR. Sequenced by immunoSEQ multiplex PCR; TCRdb stores in-frame clones only, minus some. The table includes roughly 97,000 clones, about three quarters detected once. The material sequenced was PBMCs. These receptors were taken from a woman under 30 in good health and CMV-seropositive.

The gene calls are TRBV5-4 and TRBJ2-1; D perhaps matches TRBD2 (7 bases). Germline CDR1 and CDR2: SGHNT and YYREEE (reference sequence). This CDR3 is built from 15 residues. Trimming removed 2 bases from V and 2 bases from J, with 11 bases in between. CDR3 DNA sequence: TGTGCCAGCAGCTTTGGGGGGGGGCCCTACAATGAGCAGTTCTTC. This sequence encodes CASSFGGGPYNEQFF.

The V and J genes are TRBV28 and TRBJ2-7; TRBD1 matches at 8 bases. Germline V gene data show CDR1 as MDHEN and CDR2 as SYDVKM. CDR3 length: 12 amino acids. After removal of 2 bases from V and 12 bases from J, the junction contained 6 bases not matched to a gene. The CDR3 spells CASSLGTGAWYF. The DNA of the CDR3 is TGTGCCAGCAGTTTAGGGACAGGTGCGTGGTACTTC.

This chain connects TRBV6-5 to TRBJ2-7, with D perhaps TRBD1 (6 bases). The germline CDR1 and CDR2 sequences are MNHEY and SVGAGI. There are 14 residues in the CDR3. V lost 0 bases and J 3 bases, leaving 9 bases between the germline ends. The DNA for the CDR3 is TGTGCCAGCAGTTACTCCAGGGGCCGCTACGAGCAGTACTTC. As protein: CASSYSRGRYEQYF.

J is TRBJ2-5 and V is TRBV15; 9 bases fit TRBD2. The CDR3 runs to 15 residues. Unmatched junction bases numbered 2, after V lost 1 base and J lost 2 bases. CDR1 LNHNV and CDR2 YYDKDF come from the germline V gene (reference sequence). The chain's CDR3 is CATSRGLAGQETQYF. In DNA form, the CDR3 reads TGTGCCACCAGCAGAGGGCTAGCGGGACAAGAGACCCAGTACTTC. Supplemented by reference TRBV15 and TRBJ2-5, the full variable domain reads DAMVIQNPRYQVTQFGKPVTLSCSQTLNHNVMYWYQQKSSQAPKLLFHYYDKDFNNEADTPDNFQSRRPNTSFCFLDIRSPGLGDTAMYLCATSRGLAGQETQYFGPGTRLLVL.

This chain joins TRBV7-3 and TRBJ2-1, with 8 bases lining up with TRBD1. Germline trimming cut 7 bases from V and 5 bases from J; bases unmatched to any gene: 4. CDR1 is SGHTA, CDR2 FQGTGA, per germline. The length of the CDR3 is 13 residues. Here the CDR3 reads CASTPGGNNEQFF. CDR3 DNA sequence: TGTGCCAGCACGCCAGGGGGCAACAATGAGCAGTTCTTC.

The chain employs TRBV28 and TRBJ1-2; 8 bases map to TRBD1. Germline CDR1 reads MDHEN; CDR2 reads SYDVKM. The CDR3 length is 14 residues. V lost 3 bases to trimming and J lost 8 bases; unmatched junction nucleotides: 8. The CDR3, as DNA: TGTGCCAGCAGTTTCCAGGGGGCGCGGTGGGGCTACACCTTC. This encodes CASSFQGARWGYTF.

This rearrangement joins TRBV15 to TRBJ2-2; D is perhaps TRBD2 (5 bases). Trimming stripped 0 bases from V and 1 base from J, with 6 bases between. This CDR3 has 15 residues. CDR1 is LNHNV and CDR2 is YYDKDF in the germline V gene (reference sequence). This chain's CDR3 is CATSREAVNTGELFF. DNA for the CDR3: TGTGCCACCAGCAGAGAAGCGGTGAACACCGGGGAGCTGTTTTTT.

This chain connects TRBV28 to TRBJ2-3; 7 nucleotides line up with TRBD2. The germline CDR1 and CDR2 sequences are MDHEN and SYDVKM. This CDR3 contains 15 residues. The junction had 11 bases not matched to a gene; V was cut back by 6 bases and J by 5 bases. The CDR3 DNA reads as TGTGCCAGCAGCCCCTTTCCGGGAGGACGAGATACGCAGTATTTT. The encoded protein is CASSPFPGGRDTQYF.

This clone appeared once. J is TRBJ1-1 and V is TRBV7-8, with TRBD1 matching 10 bases. With V trimmed by 5 bases and J by 3 bases, 3 bases remained unmatched. The CDR3 runs 14 residues. Germline lookup yields CDR1 SGHVS and CDR2 FQNEAQ. The CDR3 sequence: CASSGQGGHTEAFF. CDR3 bases: TGTGCCAGCAGCGGACAGGGGGGGCACACTGAAGCTTTCTTT.

The genes are TRBV21-1 and TRBJ1-6; the table's D gene call, TRBD1, was not cross checked with the DNA. TRBV21-1 is given as a pseudogene. This CDR3 has 16 amino acids. CDR3 DNA sequence: TGTGCCAGCAGCAAAAATCAGGGAACCGAGAATTCACCCCTCCACTTT. Amino acids: CASSKNQGTENSPLHF.

The gene calls are TRBV21-1 and TRBJ2-7; the D call of TRBD1 is as the table states it, not checked on the DNA. TRBV21-1 is a listed pseudogene. There are 16 residues in the CDR3. CDR3 sequence reads: CASRPQKTGSRYEQYF. CDR3 DNA: TGTGCCAGCAGACCTCAGAAGACAGGGAGTCGGTACGAGCAGTACTTC.

This chain links TRBV5-6 with TRBJ2-3; 7 positions match TRBD2. In germline, CDR1 is SGHDT, CDR2 YYEEEE. The CDR3 is 16 amino acids. The V and J ends lost 1 base and 5 bases, in that order; junction bases with no gene match: 10. As DNA, the CDR3 is TGTGCCAGCAGCTTGCCCTGGGCAGGGAGGGAAGATACGCAGTATTTT. It specifies CASSLPWAGREDTQYF.

The chain is built from TRBV6-1 and TRBJ1-5, with D possibly matching TRBD1 (6 bases). The CDR3 is made up of 13 amino acids. Germline-derived CDR1 and CDR2 are MNHNS and SASEGT. Trimming took 6 bases from V and 6 from J, leaving 12 bases between them. For the CDR3, the DNA is TGTGCCAGCAGGGACAGTTCTACTCAGCCCCAGCATTTT. It yields the protein CASRDSSTQPQHF.

The chain combines TRBV6-6 with TRBJ2-5; D uncertain. The DNA end is a closer match to TRBJ2-7, so the J assignment may be wrong. CDR3 length equals 13 residues. CDR1 is MNHNY and CDR2 is SVGAGI in the germline V gene (reference sequence). In DNA, the CDR3 is TGTGCCAGCAGCCCCCTAAGTACCTACGAGCAGTACTTC. This sequence encodes CASSPLSTYEQYF.

The chain links TRBV11-2 to TRBJ2-2; D is possibly TRBD1 (6 bases). V was shortened by 5 bases and J by 7 bases, with 17 bases between the two germline ends. Germline loops: CDR1 SGHAT, CDR2 FQNNGV. The CDR3 is 15 amino acids. The CDR3 coding sequence is TGTGCCAGCAGCCCCCTAACAGGGTCCGACGGGGAGCTGTTTTTT. The encoded protein is CASSPLTGSDGELFF.

This clone came up a few times. The genes are TRBV7-9 and TRBJ1-5; D is perhaps TRBD1 (5 bases). V was trimmed by 5 bases and J by 6 bases, leaving 14 bases between them. Germline CDR1 SEHNR, CDR2 FQNEAQ (reference sequence). This CDR3 is 14 amino acids long. In nucleotides, the CDR3 is TGTGCCAGCAGCCTAGGCGGGGGGGGTCAGCCCCAGCATTTT. Translating it yields CASSLGGGGQPQHF.

The V gene is TRBV2, the J gene TRBJ1-5; D ambiguous. Trimming took 3 bases from V and 4 from J, leaving 7 bases between them. The CDR3 is made up of 13 amino acids. CDR1 and CDR2 (germline): SNHLY, FYNNEI. The CDR3 DNA sequence: TGTGCCAGCAGTGACGAGGGTAATCAGCCCCAGCATTTT. Translation gives CASSDEGNQPQHF.

This clone has just a few counts. This sequence joins TRBV28 and TRBJ2-5, with 8 bases fitting TRBD1. CDR1 is MDHEN and CDR2 is SYDVKM in the germline V gene. This CDR3 spans 14 amino acids. The junction had 13 bases not matched to a gene; V was cut back by 5 bases and J by 11 bases. The DNA for the CDR3 is TGTGCCAGCAGTCCCGGGACAGGCTACCATCGGCAGTACTTC. Translation gives CASSPGTGYHRQYF.

The gene calls are TRBV18 and TRBJ1-1; no reliable D call. Trimming left V 6 bases short and J 4 bases short, with 12 bases between. CDR1 and CDR2 from the germline V gene are KGHSH and LQKENI. The CDR3 is made up of 13 amino acids. The CDR3 region has the DNA TGTGCCAGCTCCCCCCCGGAGGCCACTGAAGCTTTCTTT. Its protein product is CASSPPEATEAFF. Complete variable domain (other parts from reference TRBV18 and TRBJ1-1): NAGVMQNPRHLVRRRGQEARLRCSPMKGHSHVYWYRQLPEEGLKFMVYLQKENIIDESGMPKERFSAEFPKEGPSILRIQQVVRGDSAAYFCASSPPEATEAFFGQGTRLTVV.

The chain carries TRBV5-1 and TRBJ1-3; 9 bases are a match to TRBD1. V lost 0 bases and J lost 2; bases outside the gene matches: 0. Germline-derived CDR1 and CDR2 are SGHRS and YFSETQ. The CDR3 runs 15 residues. The CDR3 is CASSLGQGAGNTIYF. DNA for the CDR3: TGCGCCAGCAGCTTGGGACAGGGGGCTGGAAACACCATATATTTT.

Only a few counts were recorded for this clone. This sequence joins TRBV10-1 and TRBJ2-3, with TRBD2 identical over 7 bases. V was clipped by 3 bases and J by 0 bases; unmatched bases: 3. The CDR3 contains 15 residues. Per germline, CDR1 WNHNN and CDR2 SYGVQD (reference sequence). The CDR3 DNA reads TGCGCCAGCAGTGATGTTAGCGGGAGCACAGATACGCAGTATTTT. This codes for CASSDVSGSTDTQYF.

The chain carries TRBV18 and TRBJ1-5; 10 nucleotides agree with TRBD1. CDR1 KGHSH and CDR2 LQKENI come from the germline V gene. The J segment lost 6 bases and the V segment lost 2 bases, leaving 4 bases of the junction unmatched. The CDR3 has 15 residues. The CDR3 coding sequence is TGTGCCAGCTCACCAGGGACAGGGGTAGCTCAGCCCCAGCATTTT. As protein: CASSPGTGVAQPQHF.

The rearrangement joins TRBV11-2 to TRBJ2-2, with D possibly being TRBD2 (6 bases). Per the germline V gene, CDR1 is SGHAT and CDR2 is FQNNGV. The CDR3 consists of 15 residues. The V end was cut by 6 bases, the J end by 5 bases, with 16 bases between. The CDR3 nucleotides are TGTGCCAGCAGTGGTCTACGTGGAGGGACCGGGGAGCTGTTTTTT. Translating gives CASSGLRGGTGELFF.

This clone occurred once. V gene TRBV6-5 combines with J gene TRBJ1-2, with 7 bases identical to TRBD1. Germline V lookup: CDR1 MNHEY, CDR2 SVGAGI. V was pared by 5 bases and J by 5 bases, with 8 bases of the junction left unmatched. The CDR3 spans 14 residues. The CDR3 bases are TGTGCCAGCAGTCCTGAACGACAGGGTTATGGCTACACCTTC. Translation: CASSPERQGYGYTF.

The rearrangement uses TRBV29-1 and TRBJ2-3; TRBD2 agrees at 7 bases. The CDR3 has 13 residues. The V gene's germline CDR1 is SQVTM and CDR2 ANQGSEA. With V trimmed by 1 base and J by 6 bases, 4 bases remained unmatched. The CDR3 bases are TGCAGCGTTGAAGTGAATAGCGGGGATACGCAGTATTTT. It is translated as CSVEVNSGDTQYF.

The chain has TRBV28 and TRBJ2-3; 8 nucleotides agree with TRBD2. In germline, CDR1 is MDHEN, CDR2 SYDVKM. The CDR3 extends over 15 amino acids. V was pared by 5 bases and J by 5 bases, with 9 bases of the junction left unmatched. CDR3 in DNA: TGTGCCAGCAGTGGACTAGCCCTCGCGGTAGATACGCAGTATTTT. This encodes CASSGLALAVDTQYF. The full variable domain, in which reference TRBV28 and TRBJ2-3 provide the parts outside the CDR3, is DVKVTQSSRYLVKRTGEKVFLECVQDMDHENMFWYRQDPGLGLRLIYFSYDVKMKEKGDIPEGYSVSREKKERFSLILESASTNQTSMYLCASSGLALAVDTQYFGPGTRLTVL.

The sample holds one count of this clone. The rearrangement links TRBV19 to TRBJ2-7, with 7 nucleotides matching TRBD1. Germline CDR1 LNHDA, CDR2 SQIVND (reference sequence). With 6 bases clipped from V and 3 bases from J, the junction kept 14 bases outside the gene matches. The CDR3 loop spans 16 amino acids. The CDR3 DNA reads as TGTGCCAGTAGCCCGCGTGAGGGACAGAAATACTACGAGCAGTACTTC. Translated, it gives CASSPREGQKYYEQYF.